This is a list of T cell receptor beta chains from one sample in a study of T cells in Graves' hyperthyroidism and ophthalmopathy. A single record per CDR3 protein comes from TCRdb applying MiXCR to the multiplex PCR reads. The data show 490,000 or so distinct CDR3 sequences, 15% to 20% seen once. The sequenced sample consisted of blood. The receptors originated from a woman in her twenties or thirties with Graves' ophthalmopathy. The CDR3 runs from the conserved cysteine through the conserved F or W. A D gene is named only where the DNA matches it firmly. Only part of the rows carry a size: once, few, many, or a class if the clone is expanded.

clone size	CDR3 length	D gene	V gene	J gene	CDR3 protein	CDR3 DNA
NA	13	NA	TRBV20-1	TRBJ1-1	CSARDPYGNEAFF	TGCAGTGCTAGAGATCCGTACGGAAACGAAGCTTTCTTT
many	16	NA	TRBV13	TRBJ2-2	CASSLGGLPNTGELFF	TGTGCCAGCAGCTTAGGAGGGCTACCGAACACCGGGGAGCTGTTTTTT
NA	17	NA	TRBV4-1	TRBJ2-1	CASSHTGTASSYNEQFF	TGCGCCAGCAGCCATACCGGGACGGCAAGCTCCTACAATGAGCAGTTCTTC
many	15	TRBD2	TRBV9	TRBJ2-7	CASSVGTSGYYEQYF	TGTGCCAGCAGCGTGGGGACTAGCGGTTACTACGAGCAGTACTTC
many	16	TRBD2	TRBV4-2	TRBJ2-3	CASSSALAGSTDTQYF	TGTGCCAGCAGCTCGGCACTAGCGGGCAGCACAGATACGCAGTATTTT
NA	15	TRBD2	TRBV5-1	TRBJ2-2	CASSLAAGADGELFF	TGCGCCAGCAGCTTGGCTGCGGGAGCTGACGGGGAGCTGTTTTTT
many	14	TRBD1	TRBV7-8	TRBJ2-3	CASRQGASTDTQYF	TGTGCCAGCAGGCAGGGGGCGAGCACAGATACGCAGTATTTT
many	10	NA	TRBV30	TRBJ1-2	CAVSAGSYTF	TGTGCCGTCTCCGCGGGCAGCTACACCTTC
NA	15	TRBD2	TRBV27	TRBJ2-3	CASSFGGRGTDTQYF	TGTGCCAGCAGTTTTGGCGGGAGAGGCACAGATACGCAGTATTTT
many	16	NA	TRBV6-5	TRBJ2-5	CASSYRVAAYQETQYF	TGTGCCAGCAGTTACAGGGTAGCGGCGTACCAAGAGACCCAGTACTTC
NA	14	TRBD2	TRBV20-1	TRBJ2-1	CSAPTSSGINEQFF	TGCAGTGCTCCGACTTCTAGCGGGATCAATGAGCAGTTCTTC
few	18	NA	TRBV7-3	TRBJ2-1	CASSQTPGVPSSYNEQFF	TGTGCCAGCAGCCAAACCCCAGGGGTCCCGAGCTCCTACAATGAGCAGTTCTTC
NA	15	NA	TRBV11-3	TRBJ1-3	CASSLNSGSGNTIYF	TGCGCCAGCAGCTTAAATAGCGGCTCTGGAAACACCATATATTTT
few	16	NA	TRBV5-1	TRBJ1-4	CASSLVQGATNEKLFF	TGCGCCAGCAGCTTGGTTCAGGGCGCAACTAATGAAAAACTGTTTTTT
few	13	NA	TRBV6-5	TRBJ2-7	CASSSDTNYEQYF	TGTGCCAGCAGTTCCGACACAAACTACGAGCAGTACTTC
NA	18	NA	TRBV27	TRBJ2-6	CASSLFLPASSGANVLTF	TGTGCCAGCAGTTTATTTTTACCTGCTTCCTCTGGGGCCAACGTCCTGACTTTC
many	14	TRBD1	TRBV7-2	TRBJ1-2	CASSRDRGGYGYTF	TGTGCCAGCAGCCGGGACAGGGGTGGCTATGGCTACACCTTC
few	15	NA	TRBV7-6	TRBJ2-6	CASSPTAPGANVLTF	TGTGCCAGCAGCCCGACCGCTCCTGGGGCCAACGTCCTGACTTTC
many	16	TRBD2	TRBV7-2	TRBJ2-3	CASSDGLAGSTDTQYF	TGTGCCAGCAGCGACGGACTAGCGGGGAGCACAGATACGCAGTATTTT
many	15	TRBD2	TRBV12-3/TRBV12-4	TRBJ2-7	CASSFSGPSSYEQYF	TGTGCCAGCAGTTTTAGCGGGCCAAGCTCCTACGAGCAGTACTTC
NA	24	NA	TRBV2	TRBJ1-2	CASSEAGTGFHEQYFGPGFIRYTF	NA
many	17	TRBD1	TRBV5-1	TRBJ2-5	CASSPRNNQGARETQYF	TGCGCCAGCAGCCCTCGGAACAACCAGGGGGCACGAGAGACCCAGTACTTC
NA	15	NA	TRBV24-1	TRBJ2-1	CATSDPNRASSEQFF	TGTGCCACCAGTGATCCCAACCGGGCTAGCAGTGAGCAGTTCTTC
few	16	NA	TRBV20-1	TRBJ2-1	CSARGGKDSLYNEQFF	TGCAGTGCTAGAGGAGGAAAGGACAGCTTATACAATGAGCAGTTCTTC
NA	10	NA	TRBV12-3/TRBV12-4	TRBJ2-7	CARRSGEQYF	TGTGCCAGACGAAGCGGCGAGCAGTACTTC
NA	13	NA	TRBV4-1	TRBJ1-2	CASSQVGQYGYTF	TGCGCCAGCAGCCAAGTAGGACAGTATGGCTACACCTTC
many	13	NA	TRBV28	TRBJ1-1	CASMRGLLLGAFF	TGTGCCAGCATGCGAGGGCTACTCTTAGGAGCTTTCTTT
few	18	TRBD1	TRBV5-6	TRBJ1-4	CASRPFFGTGGSFEKLFF	TGTGCCAGCAGACCATTTTTCGGGACAGGGGGAAGTTTTGAAAAACTGTTTTTT
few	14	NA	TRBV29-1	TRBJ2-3	CSVEGRQGKDTQYF	TGCAGCGTTGAGGGGCGGCAGGGGAAAGATACGCAGTATTTT